This T cell receptor beta chain was obtained from a study of cytomegalovirus exposure and HLA in healthy donors. About the study: Most donors, 70% to 85% of a few hundred genotyped, fell in the Caucasian-associated ancestry cluster.

When sampled, the donors appeared nominally healthy, though they likely had unrecorded immune exposures. Of note for this clone: Antigen unknown.

General study points: Later examination showed HLA-associated TCR beta chains had greater clonal expansion than equally common others. Cytomegalovirus-associated TCR beta chains were listed, numbering 164.

V gave up 7 bases and J gave up 6 bases; unmatched junction bases: 8. Germline CDR1 is MGHDK and CDR2 is SYGVNS. There are 15 residues in the CDR3. PCR involved 60 Vbeta and 13 Jbeta primers. Using immunoSEQ multiplex PCR, the repertoire was profiled, and TCRdb retains in-frame clones only, with some absent. This sample carries roughly 190,000 clones, more than 75% of them seen once, and the ten largest clones take 13% to 15%. This sequence originates from a woman aged 25 to 39 in good health and CMV-seropositive. Specimen: PBMCs. V usage is TRBV25-1 and J usage is TRBJ2-1, with 11 bases aligning to TRBD2. The DNA for the CDR3 is TGTGCCAGCAACCTAGCGGGAGGCCCTTCCAATGAGCAGTTCTTC. Translated, it gives CASNLAGGPSNEQFF.